The sample holds many counts of the clone carrying this TCR beta chain. A duration under 3 months, NOSPECS ≥4, CAS ≥3 and moderate-to-severe activity characterized the donors with ophthalmopathy. The study excluded patients with other autoimmune diseases, uncontrolled infections, pregnancy or lactation. This entry comes from a study of Graves' ophthalmopathy and Graves' hyperthyroidism. The CDR3 is made up of 14 amino acids. Trimming stripped 8 bases from V and 6 bases from J, with 17 bases between. CDR1 and CDR2 from the germline V gene are LNHNV and YYDKDF (reference sequence). RNA transcripts were the source from which TCR beta CDR3 regions were amplified. HTBI primers served in a first-round RT-PCR, which a second-round multiplex PCR followed. TCRdb re-called the multiplex PCR reads through MiXCR, storing one row per CDR3 protein. The sample shows roughly 400,000 distinct CDR3 sequences, around 16% of them seen only once.

J is TRBJ2-1 and V is TRBV15; tentatively, D is TRBD2 (5 bases). This clonotype was obtained from a woman aged 18-29 years with Graves' ophthalmopathy. Sequencing was done on a sample of peripheral blood. The CDR3 DNA follows: TGTGCCACCTCCGGAGGCCCCGGTGGCAATGAGCAGTTCTTC. It encodes CATSGGPGGNEQFF.